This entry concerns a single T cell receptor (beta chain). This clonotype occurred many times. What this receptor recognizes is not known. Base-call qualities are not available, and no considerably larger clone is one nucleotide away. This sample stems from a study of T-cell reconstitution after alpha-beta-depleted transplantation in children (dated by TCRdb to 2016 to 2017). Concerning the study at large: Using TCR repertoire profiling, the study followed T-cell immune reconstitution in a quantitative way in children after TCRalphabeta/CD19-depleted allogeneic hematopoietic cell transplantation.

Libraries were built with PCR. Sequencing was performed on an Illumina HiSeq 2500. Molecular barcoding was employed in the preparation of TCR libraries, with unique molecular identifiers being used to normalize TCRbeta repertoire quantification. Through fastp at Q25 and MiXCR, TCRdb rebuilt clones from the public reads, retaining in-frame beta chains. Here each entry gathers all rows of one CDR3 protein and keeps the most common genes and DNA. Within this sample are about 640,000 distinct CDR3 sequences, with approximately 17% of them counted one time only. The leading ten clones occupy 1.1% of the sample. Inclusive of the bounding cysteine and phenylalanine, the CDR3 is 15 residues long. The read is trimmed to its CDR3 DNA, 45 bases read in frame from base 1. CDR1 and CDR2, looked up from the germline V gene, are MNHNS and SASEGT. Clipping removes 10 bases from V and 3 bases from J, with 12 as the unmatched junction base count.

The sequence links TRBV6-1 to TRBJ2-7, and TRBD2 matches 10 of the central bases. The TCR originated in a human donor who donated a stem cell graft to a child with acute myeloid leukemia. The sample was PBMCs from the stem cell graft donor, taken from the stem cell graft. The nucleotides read TGTGCCACCGTCACTAGCGGGGTAGGGAGCTACGAGCAGTACTTC. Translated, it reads CATVTSGVGSYEQYF.